Each of the 23 T cell receptor beta chains below was sequenced from the same sample in a study of T-cell memory formation after mild COVID-19. TCRdb used MiXCR to reprocess the 5' RACE reads, holding one entry per CDR3 protein. There are 400,000 to 500,000 distinct CDR3 sequences in the sample; approximately 20% occur only once, and roughly 8.4% lies in the top ten. Sequenced input: PBMCs or a T cell subset sorted from them (not recorded which). These receptors were collected from an adult woman who had mild COVID-19 (a few samples of this study predate the infection). Cell type and time point are not known.

This clonotype was detected a few times. The chain employs TRBV9 and TRBJ1-6; 11 bases are shared with TRBD1. CDR1 is SGDLS, CDR2 YYNGEE, per germline. The CDR3 sequence is 16 residues long. V shed 4 bases, J shed 10 bases, and the junction held 10 bases outside the gene matches. CDR3: CASSPRGQGGESPLHF. The CDR3 coding sequence is TGTGCCAGCAGCCCTCGGGGACAGGGGGGCGAATCACCCCTCCACTTT.

This clonotype has just a few counts. The chain uses TRBV18 and TRBJ2-1; D is unresolved. Between the trimmed V and J ends, which lost 3 bases and 7 bases, there was a span of 10 bases. Germline V gene lookup returns CDR1 KGHSH and CDR2 LQKENI. The CDR3 is made up of 13 amino acids. DNA of the CDR3: TGTGCCAGCTCACCGTTGGGATTGAATGAGCAGTTCTTC. Its translation: CASSPLGLNEQFF. The complete variable domain, with remaining parts taken from reference TRBV18 and TRBJ2-1, reads NAGVMQNPRHLVRRRGQEARLRCSPMKGHSHVYWYRQLPEEGLKFMVYLQKENIIDESGMPKERFSAEFPKEGPSILRIQQVVRGDSAAYFCASSPLGLNEQFFGPGTRLTVL.

V is TRBV27 and J is TRBJ2-4; D possibly corresponds to TRBD2 (6 bases). Deletions cut 8 bases from V and 3 bases from J, with 11 bases between. This CDR3 comprises 13 residues. Germline-derived CDR1 and CDR2 are MNHEY and SMNVEV (reference sequence). The CDR3 loop reads CASGGKGKNIQYF. The CDR3 DNA follows: TGTGCCAGCGGCGGGAAGGGCAAAAACATTCAGTACTTC.

The chain links TRBV29-1 to TRBJ2-1, with TRBD2 matching over 12 bases. The ends lost 6 bases at V and 1 base at J; junction bases unmatched: 16. The CDR3 covers 19 residues. The germline CDR1 and CDR2 sequences are SQVTM and ANQGSEA. The CDR3: CSVNPSLAGGEASYNEQFF. The CDR3 DNA reads as TGCAGCGTAAACCCCTCTCTAGCGGGAGGGGAGGCGTCCTACAATGAGCAGTTCTTC.

The chain links TRBV27 to TRBJ1-6; D perhaps matches TRBD1 (5 bases). Germline-derived CDR1 and CDR2 are MNHEY and SMNVEV (reference sequence). The V end was cut by 4 bases, the J end by 8 bases, with 18 bases between. CDR3 length equals 16 residues. In DNA, the CDR3 is TGTGCCAGCAGTTGGCGGGGACGGTGGGGGGATTCACCCCTCCACTTT. This encodes CASSWRGRWGDSPLHF.

The table lists this clonotype with many counts. This chain joins TRBV4-1 and TRBJ2-1; D might be TRBD1 (6 bases). CDR1 is MGHRA and CDR2 is YSYEKL in the germline V gene. V dropped 0 bases and J dropped 8 bases, with 20 bases sitting between them. The CDR3 has 17 residues. The CDR3 nucleotides read TGCGCCAGCAGCCAAGATTGGACTCCGACAGGAGAGCATGAGCAGTTCTTC. It yields the protein CASSQDWTPTGEHEQFF.

This clonotype was counted only a few times. The CDR3 loop reads CAWSPGISNTGELFF. The CDR3 DNA reads as TGTGCCTGGAGTCCCGGGATATCGAACACCGGGGAGCTGTTTTTT. The chain employs TRBV30 and TRBJ2-2, with D possibly being TRBD2 (5 bases). Trimming removed 2 bases at V and 0 bases at J, with 10 bases between. Germline lookup yields CDR1 GTSNPN and CDR2 SVGIG (reference sequence). The CDR3 has 15 residues.

This rearrangement joins TRBV29-1 to TRBJ2-2; 10 bases are a match to TRBD1. From germline, CDR1 is SQVTM and CDR2 ANQGSEA. CDR3 size: 12 residues. The CDR3 sequence is CSGQGDAGELFF. CDR3 nucleotides: TGCAGTGGACAGGGGGACGCCGGGGAGCTGTTTTTT.

This clonotype was seen only a few times. V is TRBV29-1 and J is TRBJ2-7; TRBD2 aligns across 9 bases. This CDR3 has 15 residues. With V trimmed by 4 bases and J by 7 bases, 14 bases remained unmatched. Germline V gene lookup returns CDR1 SQVTM and CDR2 ANQGSEA. In nucleotides, the CDR3 is TGCAGCGTTGGCCGGACCCAGCGGGGGGTCAGAGAGCAGTACTTC. Translation gives CSVGRTQRGVREQYF.

This clonotype was recorded at least ten times. The J gene is TRBJ2-2, the V gene TRBV12-3 or TRBV12-4; the D call may be TRBD1 or TRBD2 (5 bases each). This CDR3 comprises 18 residues. The ends were cut back, 1 base at V and 0 bases at J, with 15 bases in the middle. This CDR3 is CASSLGEGRTSNTGELFF. Written as DNA, the CDR3 is TGTGCCAGCAGTTTAGGAGAGGGACGGACATCGAACACCGGGGAGCTGTTTTTT.

The genes are TRBV4-1 and TRBJ2-7; 13 bases are shared with TRBD2. Germline V gene lookup returns CDR1 MGHRA and CDR2 YSYEKL. The CDR3 is 19 residues long. Trimming took 3 bases from V and 0 from J; bases not matched to a gene: 11. The DNA for the CDR3 is TGCGCCAGCAGCCAGGGCGAAGTCGGGACTAGCGGGGACTCCTACGAGCAGTACTTC. Protein product: CASSQGEVGTSGDSYEQYF.

The count of this clonotype is one. The chain uses TRBV7-2 and TRBJ1-6; 8 nucleotides match TRBD1. The CDR3 length is 15 residues. Germline CDR1 and CDR2: SGHTA and FQGNSA. The trim removed 4 bases at V and 7 bases at J, leaving 6 bases unmatched. The CDR3 here is CASSSAGGRNSPLHF. The CDR3 region has the DNA TGTGCCAGCAGCTCCGCAGGGGGCCGGAATTCACCCCTCCACTTT.

The chain carries TRBV14 and TRBJ1-1, with 7 positions matching TRBD1. The germline CDR1 and CDR2 sequences are SGHDN and FVKESK. CDR3 length: 13 amino acids. Trimming cost V 2 bases and J 7 bases; bases outside gene matches: 4. CDR3 coding DNA: TGTGCCAGCAGCCAAACAGGGGATAATGAAGCTTTCTTT. Its translation: CASSQTGDNEAFF.

This clonotype was detected only a few times. The genes are TRBV24-1 and TRBJ2-4; 9 bases line up with TRBD1. CDR3 length equals 15 residues. Germline loops: CDR1 KGHDR, CDR2 SFDVKD. The V gene end was trimmed by 4 bases and the J gene end by 5 bases; junction bases not matched to a gene: 5. CDR3 sequence reads: CATSEDRGRQNIQYF. CDR3 nucleotide sequence: TGTGCCACCAGTGAGGACAGGGGTCGCCAAAACATTCAGTACTTC.

The V gene is TRBV7-6, the J gene TRBJ2-2, with a weak D call TRBD1 (5 bases). The CDR3 has 15 residues. Trimming removed 1 base from V and 5 bases from J, with 11 bases in between. CDR1 and CDR2 from the germline V gene are SGHVS and FNYEAQ. CDR3 DNA: TGTGCCAGCAGCTTAGGGTGGCAGGGAACCGGGGAGCTGTTTTTT. Translation gives CASSLGWQGTGELFF.

The V call is TRBV29-1, the J call TRBJ2-7; weak D call: TRBD1 (5 bases). Germline V gives CDR1 SQVTM, CDR2 ANQGSEA. CDR3 size: 13 residues. V gave up 4 bases and J gave up 1 base, with 11 bases separating them. The CDR3 coding sequence is TGCAGCGTTGCAGGGTTATTTTCCTACGAGCAGTACTTC. It specifies CSVAGLFSYEQYF.

The chain joins TRBV27 to TRBJ1-2; D is unclear. Germline V gene data show CDR1 as MNHEY and CDR2 as SMNVEV (reference sequence). This CDR3 is built from 19 residues. Trimming stripped 6 bases from V and 4 bases from J, with 30 bases between. The CDR3 loop reads CASSSLLPDSLEVIYGYTF. The CDR3 DNA reads as TGTGCCAGCAGCTCACTACTGCCGGACTCGCTCGAAGTAATCTATGGCTACACCTTC.

For this clonotype: This could be a read error, since a much larger clone is one nucleotide away. In DNA form, the CDR3 reads TGTGCCAGCACTCCAGGGAATGAGCAGTTCTTC. It yields the protein CASTPGNEQFF. The V and J genes are TRBV7-9 and TRBJ2-1; TRBD1 is a possible D gene (5 bases). Trimming left V 7 bases short and J 7 bases short, with 8 bases between. Per germline, CDR1 SEHNR and CDR2 FQNEAQ (reference sequence). The CDR3 covers 11 residues.

The chain carries TRBV5-1 and TRBJ2-2; perhaps TRBD1 as D (6 bases). Trimming removed 4 bases at V and 8 bases at J, with 15 bases between. The CDR3 runs 14 residues. CDR1 and CDR2 from the germline V gene are SGHRS and YFSETQ. Here the CDR3 reads CASSTKQGLGELFF. Here the CDR3 DNA reads TGCGCCAGCAGCACGAAACAGGGTCTAGGGGAGCTGTTTTTT.

The chain is built from TRBV5-1 and TRBJ1-6; no definite D call. Per the germline V gene, CDR1 is SGHRS and CDR2 is YFSETQ. Trimming stripped 3 bases from V and 3 bases from J, with 7 bases between. The CDR3 spans 14 residues. CDR3 amino acids: CASSSTIYNSPLHF. The CDR3 coding sequence is TGCGCCAGCAGCTCCACTATCTATAATTCACCCCTCCACTTT.

This rearrangement joins TRBV14 to TRBJ1-2; D unclear. The CDR3 runs to 13 residues. The germline CDR1 and CDR2 sequences are SGHDN and FVKESK. The V end was cut by 0 bases, the J end by 8 bases, with 10 bases between. The CDR3 spells CASSQDQETGYTF. The CDR3 coding sequence is TGTGCCAGCAGCCAAGATCAGGAAACGGGCTACACCTTC.

This clonotype was counted only a few times. The rearrangement joins TRBV7-6 to TRBJ1-1, with D maybe TRBD1 (6 bases). Trimming shortened V by 3 bases and J by 6 bases, and 17 bases separated the two germline ends. The CDR3 length is 15 residues. Germline V gene lookup returns CDR1 SGHVS and CDR2 FNYEAQ. CDR3 sequence reads: CASSFRQATTAEAFF. Here the CDR3 DNA reads TGTGCCAGCAGCTTTAGACAGGCCACGACGGCTGAAGCTTTCTTT. Variable domain in full (rest from reference TRBV7-6 and TRBJ1-1): GAGVSQSPRYKVTKRGQDVALRCDPISGHVSLYWYRQALGQGPEFLTYFNYEAQQDKSGLPNDRFSAERPEGSISTLTIQRTEQRDSAMYRCASSFRQATTAEAFFGQGTRLTVV.

This clonotype was recorded a few times. The chain employs TRBV20-1 and TRBJ2-1; TRBD2 aligns across 13 bases. Unmatched junction bases numbered 9, after V lost 6 bases and J lost 7 bases. The CDR3 covers 15 residues. Germline loops: CDR1 DFQATT, CDR2 SNEGSKA (reference sequence). CDR3 in amino acids: CSALTSGGPWNEQFF. DNA of the CDR3: TGCAGTGCCTTGACTAGCGGGGGGCCATGGAATGAGCAGTTCTTC.